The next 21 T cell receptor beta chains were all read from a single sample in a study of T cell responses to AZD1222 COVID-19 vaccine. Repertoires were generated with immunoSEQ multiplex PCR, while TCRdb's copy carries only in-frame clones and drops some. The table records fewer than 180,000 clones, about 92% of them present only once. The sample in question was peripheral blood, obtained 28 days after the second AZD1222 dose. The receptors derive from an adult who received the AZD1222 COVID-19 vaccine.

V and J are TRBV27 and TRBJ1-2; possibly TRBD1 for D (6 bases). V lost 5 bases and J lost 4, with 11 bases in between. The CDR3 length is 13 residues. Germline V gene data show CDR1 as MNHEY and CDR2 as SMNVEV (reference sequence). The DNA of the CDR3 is TGTGCCAGCAGTGCACAGGGTCTCTATGGCTACACCTTC. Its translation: CASSAQGLYGYTF.

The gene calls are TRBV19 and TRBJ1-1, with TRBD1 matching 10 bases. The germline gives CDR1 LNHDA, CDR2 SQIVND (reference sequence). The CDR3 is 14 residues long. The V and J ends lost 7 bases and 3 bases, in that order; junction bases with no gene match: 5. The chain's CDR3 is CASTRDRGHTEAFF. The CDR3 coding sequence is TGTGCCAGTACCCGGGACAGGGGACACACTGAAGCTTTCTTT.

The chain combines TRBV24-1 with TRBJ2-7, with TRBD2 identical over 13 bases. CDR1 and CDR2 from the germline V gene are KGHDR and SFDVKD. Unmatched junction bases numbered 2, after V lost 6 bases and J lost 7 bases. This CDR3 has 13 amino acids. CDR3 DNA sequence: TGTGCCACCAGTTTGGGACTAGCGGGAGAGCAGTACTTC. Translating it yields CATSLGLAGEQYF.

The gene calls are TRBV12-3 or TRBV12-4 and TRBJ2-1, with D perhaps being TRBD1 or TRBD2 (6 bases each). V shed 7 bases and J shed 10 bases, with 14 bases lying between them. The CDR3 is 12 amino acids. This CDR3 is CASTSGAIEQFF. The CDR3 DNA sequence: TGTGCCAGCACCTCGGGGGCCATAGAGCAGTTCTTC.

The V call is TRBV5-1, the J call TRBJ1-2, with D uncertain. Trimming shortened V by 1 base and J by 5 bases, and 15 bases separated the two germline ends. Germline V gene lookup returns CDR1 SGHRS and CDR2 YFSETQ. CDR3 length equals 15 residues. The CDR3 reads CASSLNSGSKYGYTF. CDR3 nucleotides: TGCGCCAGCAGCTTGAATAGCGGAAGCAAGTATGGCTACACCTTC.

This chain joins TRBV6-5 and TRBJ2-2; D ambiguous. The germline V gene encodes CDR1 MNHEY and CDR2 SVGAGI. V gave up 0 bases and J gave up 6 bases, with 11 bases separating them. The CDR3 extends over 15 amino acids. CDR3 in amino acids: CASSYSDPLPGELFF. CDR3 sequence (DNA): TGTGCCAGCAGTTACTCGGACCCTTTACCCGGGGAGCTGTTTTTT.

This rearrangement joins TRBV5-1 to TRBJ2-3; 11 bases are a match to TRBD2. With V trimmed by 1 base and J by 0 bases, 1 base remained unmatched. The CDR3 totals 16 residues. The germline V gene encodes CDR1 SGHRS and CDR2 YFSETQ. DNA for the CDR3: TGCGCCAGCAGCTTGATAGCGGGAGGGAGCACAGATACGCAGTATTTT. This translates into CASSLIAGGSTDTQYF.

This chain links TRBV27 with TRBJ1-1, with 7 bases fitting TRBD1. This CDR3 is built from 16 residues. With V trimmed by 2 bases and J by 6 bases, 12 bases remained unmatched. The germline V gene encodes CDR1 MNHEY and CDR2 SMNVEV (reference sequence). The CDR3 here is CASSLAGDRGVSEAFF. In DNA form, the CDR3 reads TGTGCCAGCAGTTTAGCCGGGGACAGAGGAGTGTCTGAAGCTTTCTTT.

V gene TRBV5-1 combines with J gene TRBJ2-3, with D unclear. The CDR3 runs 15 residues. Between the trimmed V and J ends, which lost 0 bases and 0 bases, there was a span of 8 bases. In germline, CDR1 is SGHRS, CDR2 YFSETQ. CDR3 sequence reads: CASSLEVGSTDTQYF. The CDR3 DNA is TGCGCCAGCAGCTTGGAAGTAGGCAGCACAGATACGCAGTATTTT.

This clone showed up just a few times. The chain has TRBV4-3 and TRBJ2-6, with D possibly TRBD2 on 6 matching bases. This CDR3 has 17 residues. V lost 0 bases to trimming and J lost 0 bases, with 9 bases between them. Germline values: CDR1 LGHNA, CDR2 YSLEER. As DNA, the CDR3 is TGCGCCAGCAGCCAAGAGAATAGCGGCTCTGGGGCCAACGTCCTGACTTTC. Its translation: CASSQENSGSGANVLTF.

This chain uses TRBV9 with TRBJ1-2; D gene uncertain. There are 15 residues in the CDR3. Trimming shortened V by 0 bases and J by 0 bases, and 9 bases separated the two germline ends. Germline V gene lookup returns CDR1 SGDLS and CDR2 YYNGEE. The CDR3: CASSVGTASNYGYTF. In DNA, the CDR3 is TGTGCCAGCAGCGTAGGGACCGCCTCTAACTATGGCTACACCTTC.

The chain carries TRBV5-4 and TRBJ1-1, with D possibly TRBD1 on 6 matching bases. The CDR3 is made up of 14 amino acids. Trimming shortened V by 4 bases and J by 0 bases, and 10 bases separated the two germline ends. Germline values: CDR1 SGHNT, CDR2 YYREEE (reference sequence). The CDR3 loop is CASSPDRMNTEAFF. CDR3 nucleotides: TGTGCCAGCAGCCCGGACAGAATGAACACTGAAGCTTTCTTT.

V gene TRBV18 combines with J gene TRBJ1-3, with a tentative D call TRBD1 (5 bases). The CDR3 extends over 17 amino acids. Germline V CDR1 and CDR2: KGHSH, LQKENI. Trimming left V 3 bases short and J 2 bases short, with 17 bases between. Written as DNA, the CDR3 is TGTGCCAGCTCACCCCAGGGCCTCTTACCTCCTGGAAACACCATATATTTT. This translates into CASSPQGLLPPGNTIYF.

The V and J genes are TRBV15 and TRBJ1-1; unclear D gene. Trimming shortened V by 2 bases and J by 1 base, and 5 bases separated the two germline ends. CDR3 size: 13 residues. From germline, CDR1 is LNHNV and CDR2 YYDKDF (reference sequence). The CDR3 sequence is CATSRQTNTEAFF. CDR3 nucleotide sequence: TGTGCCACCAGCAGACAGACGAACACTGAAGCTTTCTTT.

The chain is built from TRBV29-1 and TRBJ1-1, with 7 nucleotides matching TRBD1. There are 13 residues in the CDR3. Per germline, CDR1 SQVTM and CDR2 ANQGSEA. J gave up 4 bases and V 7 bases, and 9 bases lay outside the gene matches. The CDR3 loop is CSAARQGVTEAFF. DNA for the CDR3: TGCAGCGCCGCTAGGCAGGGGGTCACTGAAGCTTTCTTT. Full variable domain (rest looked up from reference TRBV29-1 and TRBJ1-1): SAVISQKPSRDICQRGTSLTIQCQVDSQVTMMFWYRQQPGQSLTLIATANQGSEATYESGFVIDKFPISRPNLTFSTLTVSNMSPEDSSIYLCSAARQGVTEAFFGQGTRLTVV.

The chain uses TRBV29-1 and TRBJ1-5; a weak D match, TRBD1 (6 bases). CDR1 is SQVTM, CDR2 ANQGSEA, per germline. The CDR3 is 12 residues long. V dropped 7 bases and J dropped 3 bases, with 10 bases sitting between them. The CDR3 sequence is CSAGGSNQPQHF. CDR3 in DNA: TGCAGCGCCGGGGGCTCCAATCAGCCCCAGCATTTT.

Here the CDR3 reads CAWSAGTGNTIYF. The CDR3 DNA sequence: TGTGCCTGGAGTGCAGGGACTGGAAACACCATATATTTT. The J gene is TRBJ1-3, the V gene TRBV30; D might be TRBD1 (5 bases). Germline values: CDR1 GTSNPN, CDR2 SVGIG (reference sequence). V was cut by 1 base and J by 2 bases, with 6 bases left in between. CDR3 length: 13 residues.

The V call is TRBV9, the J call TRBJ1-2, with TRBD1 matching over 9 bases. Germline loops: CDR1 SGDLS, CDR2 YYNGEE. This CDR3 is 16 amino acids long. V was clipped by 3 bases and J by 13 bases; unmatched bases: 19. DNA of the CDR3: TGTGCCAGCAGCGCCTCCCGGGACAGGGACTCGGAGCGGGGCACCTTC. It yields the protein CASSASRDRDSERGTF.

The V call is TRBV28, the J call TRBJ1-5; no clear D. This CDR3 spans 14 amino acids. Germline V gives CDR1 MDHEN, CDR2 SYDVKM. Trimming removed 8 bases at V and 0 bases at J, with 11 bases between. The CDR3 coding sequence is TGTGCCAGCTGGCAAAGTAATAGCAATCAGCCCCAGCATTTT. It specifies CASWQSNSNQPQHF.

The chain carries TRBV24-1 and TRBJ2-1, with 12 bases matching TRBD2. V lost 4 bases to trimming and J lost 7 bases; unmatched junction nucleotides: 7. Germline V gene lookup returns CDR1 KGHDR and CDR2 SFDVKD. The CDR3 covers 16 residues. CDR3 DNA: TGTGCCACCAGTGACGGGCTAGCGGGGGGGGCAAATGAGCAGTTCTTC. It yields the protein CATSDGLAGGANEQFF.

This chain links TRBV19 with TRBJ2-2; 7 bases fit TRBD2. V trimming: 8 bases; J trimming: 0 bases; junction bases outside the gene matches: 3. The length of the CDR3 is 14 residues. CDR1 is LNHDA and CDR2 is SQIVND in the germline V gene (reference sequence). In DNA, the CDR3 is TGTGCCAGTGTTAGCGGGCCGAACACCGGGGAGCTGTTTTTT. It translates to CASVSGPNTGELFF.